This TCR beta chain stems from a study of cytomegalovirus exposure and HLA in healthy donors. Study-wide results and caveats: A classifier reportedly called cytomegalovirus status with high sensitivity and specificity. Cytomegalovirus association was listed for about 170 TCR beta chains. In a later analysis, about 17,000 TCR beta sequences were associated with HLA alleles at 0.05 false discovery rate. Reportedly, HLA-A and HLA-B alleles of most subjects were accurately predicted from TCR beta.

This clone has more than one count but fewer than ten. No antigen is known for it. A multiplex PCR was run with 60 Vbeta primers and 13 Jbeta primers. The protocol was immunoSEQ multiplex PCR, while the TCRdb copy is restricted to in-frame clones and leaves out a portion. The table shows roughly 200,000 clones, with roughly 13% occurring only once. Germline V gene sequence: CDR1 LNHNV, CDR2 YYDKDF (reference sequence). Trimming left V 8 bases short and J 4 bases short, with 12 bases between. This CDR3 has 13 residues. This sequence joins TRBV15 and TRBJ2-1; perhaps TRBD1 as D (6 bases). The source material was PBMCs. The sequence came from a man aged 45-65 years in good health and CMV-seropositive. CDR3 DNA sequence: TGTGCCACCCGACTTGACAGGTACAATGAGCAGTTCTTC. Its translation is CATRLDRYNEQFF.